This TCR beta chain emerged from a study of blood T cell repertoires in COVID-19 (dated by TCRdb to 2019 to 2021). About the investigation overall: Samples from collaborators originated in the United States, Italy and Spain and spanned both the acute and convalescent phases of COVID-19. A freely available public database, intended as a resource for researchers studying the immune response to SARS-CoV-2, is where the repertoires were released. Subjects who had been exposed to COVID-19, were actively infected with it, or had recovered from it provided the deeply sampled blood TCRbeta repertoires that made up the dataset. HLA class I and class II types, where available, came from metadata supplied by the sample provider rather than from assay-based typing. A de-identified subject ID, COVID-19 status, age in years and sex were almost always included in the sample metadata. The samples were drawn from the first 160 participants of the ongoing ImmuneRACE study and from some 1,300 subjects provided by 6 global collaborators. The prospective study material was composed of cDNA or gDNA derived from T cells, B-cell-depleted T cells, or PBMCs. General study outcomes and caveats: Clinical and demographic metadata were provided uncurated, with the amount varying by source and participant.

TCRbeta CDR3 regions were amplified from genomic DNA using the immunoSEQ Assay, a bias-controlled multiplex PCR. The paper's data handling went like this. Within the assay, amplification of reference gene primers was used to estimate how many nucleated cells each sample contained. Sequence reads were collapsed and filtered to measure the absolute abundance of every unique TCRbeta CDR3 rearrangement. For each sample, productive Simpson clonality was calculated as the square root of Simpson's diversity index over productive rearrangements. The table was pulled from immuneACCESS by TCRdb, which kept in-frame rearrangements only. Such tables lose some clones; where checked, under half of the loss comes from unresolved V genes, and the rest has no known cause. That table furnishes V, J and clone size, whereas the DNA furnished D and trimming. The sample table lists approximately 240,000 clones, around 90% of them with a count of one. The top ten hold around 6% of the sample.

The CDR3 covers 14 residues, taking in both the cysteine and the phenylalanine. CDR3 DNA is the only sequence kept; it has 42 bases, read in frame from the first base. Reading the germline V gene (reference sequence) gives CDR1 SEHNR and CDR2 FQNEAQ. The V end loses 3 bases and the J end loses 2 bases, and a stretch of 10 bases separates them. Participants in the prospective study were aged about 18 to 95 years, lived in more than 20 United States geographic areas, and enrolled through a virtual design. To assign participants to cohorts, the prospective study relied on clinical history that participants themselves reported in a screening survey and a study questionnaire. Each participant in the prospective study had whole blood, serum and a nasopharyngeal or oropharyngeal swab collected by mobile phlebotomists. Participants in the prospective study had the option to provide additional blood draws and questionnaires over a roughly two-month period. Before DNA extraction, prospective study blood samples were shipped either frozen or at room temperature.

For this clone: Its antigen is unknown. Per-base quality was not reported, and no clone a single base away is much larger than it.

This receptor was obtained from a woman aged 25 to 45 with acute COVID-19. Source material: PBMCs or T cells enriched from blood (not recorded which). Recombination linked TRBV7-9 to TRBJ2-5, with TRBD2 tentatively as D gene (5 bases match). The CDR3 region reads CASSFRREQETQYF. The DNA is as follows: TGTGCCAGCAGCTTTCGACGGGAACAAGAGACCCAGTACTTC.